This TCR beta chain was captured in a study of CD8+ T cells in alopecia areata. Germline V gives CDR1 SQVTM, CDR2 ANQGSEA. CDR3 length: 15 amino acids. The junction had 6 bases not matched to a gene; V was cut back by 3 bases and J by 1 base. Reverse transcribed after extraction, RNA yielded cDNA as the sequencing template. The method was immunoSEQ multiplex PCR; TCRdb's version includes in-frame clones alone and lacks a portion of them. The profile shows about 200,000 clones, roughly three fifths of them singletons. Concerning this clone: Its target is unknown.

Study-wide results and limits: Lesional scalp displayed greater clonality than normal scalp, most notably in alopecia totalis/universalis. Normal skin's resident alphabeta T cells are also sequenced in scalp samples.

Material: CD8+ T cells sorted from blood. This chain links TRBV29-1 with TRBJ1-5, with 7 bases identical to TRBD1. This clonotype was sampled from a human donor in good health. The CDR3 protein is CSVDGGGGSNQPQHF. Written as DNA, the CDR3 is TGCAGCGTTGACGGGGGAGGGGGCAGCAATCAGCCCCAGCATTTT.